What follows is one T cell receptor beta chain and its context. The data belong to a study of a mutant IDH1 vaccine in newly diagnosed glioma. About the research overall: Previous care, which was radiotherapy, temozolomide, or both, most often involved both.

Time point described: baseline, week 1 (first vaccination visit). This sample's treatment: pre-vaccination baseline after standard-of-care therapy. Newly diagnosed WHO grade 3 or 4 IDH1-mutant, ATRX-lost astrocytomas were identified in the donors. Profiling relied on immunoSEQ multiplex PCR, and the TCRdb table lists in-frame clones only, not all of them. The repertoire holds 65,000 to 70,000 clones, with 65% to 90% as singletons. This sequence originates from a man aged 30 to 39 with glioma. The specimen was PBMCs, collected from a glioma patient treated with radiotherapy, temozolomide or both.

The CDR3 spells CASSSTWGYSPLHF. DNA of the CDR3: TGTGCCAGCAGTTCGACCTGGGGGTATTCACCCCTCCACTTT. The chain couples TRBV28 to TRBJ1-6; tentatively, D is TRBD1 (5 bases). Germline V gene data show CDR1 as MDHEN and CDR2 as SYDVKM. The length of the CDR3 is 14 residues. Trimming cost V 4 bases and J 8 bases, with 12 bases left between them.